This T cell receptor (beta chain) was sequenced during a study of CXCR3-negative and CXCR3-positive naive CD8 T cells. Whole-study findings and limits: Hydrophobicity of TRB CDR3s was greater in CXCR3-positive naive cells than in CXCR3-negative naive cells.

Naive CD8+ T cells had a CD45RO-CCR7+CD27+CD95- phenotype. Via 5' RACE with UMI labels, TRB cDNA libraries were prepared. TCRdb reprocessed the 5' RACE reads; each CDR3 protein has one entry and no DNA is given. The sample includes some 54,000 distinct CDR3 sequences. This CDR3 has 14 residues. The V gene's germline CDR1 is SGHVS and CDR2 FNYEAQ. Regarding this clonotype: Its specificity is unknown.

The chain combines TRBV7-6 with TRBJ2-1; TCRdb designates TRBD1, a call that cannot be tested without DNA. Sequences were obtained from naive CXCR3+ CD8+ T cells from blood. Subset reported: CD45RO-CCR7+CD27+CD95- naive CD8+ T cells expressing CXCR3 (TNR3+). The receptor's source is a human donor in good health. Some clones in this sample may be carry-over from other donors' samples. The CDR3 spells CASSWPGAGNEQFF.